This T cell receptor (beta chain) is from a study of cytomegalovirus exposure and HLA in healthy donors. General study points: Cytomegalovirus status was reportedly diagnosed by the classifier with high specificity and sensitivity. First-cohort TCR clusters tended to co-occur in the approximately 110 validation repertoires, a later analysis found. The authors confirmed in vitro that a few CMV-associated chains were specific for CMV antigens.

Note on this clone: Its specificity is not known.

Germline loops: CDR1 SGHNT, CDR2 YYREEE (reference sequence). This CDR3 has 15 residues. The trim removed 5 bases at V and 1 base at J, leaving 6 bases unmatched. Data came from immunoSEQ multiplex PCR; TCRdb stores just in-frame clones and leaves some out. This table has some 120,000 clones, about 90% appearing once. The donors were members of the approximately 120-subject validation cohort (separate from the approximately 670-subject first cohort). The TCR sequence derives from a woman between 18 and 29 years old in good health and CMV-seronegative. The sequenced sample was PBMCs. The chain links TRBV5-4 to TRBJ1-1, with 9 bases identical to TRBD1. CDR3 sequence: CASRTGGAWNTEAFF. The CDR3 DNA follows: TGTGCCAGCAGAACAGGGGGCGCTTGGAACACTGAAGCTTTCTTT.